The entry that follows covers one T cell receptor (beta chain) sequence. Antigen specificity is unknown. The data are from a study of graft-versus-host responses after intestinal transplantation. The study's findings and limits: The presence of high graft-versus-host to host-versus-graft clonal ratios in allografts characterized patients with graft-donor T cell macrochimerism. After transplant, early declines in HvG clones were associated with peak levels of circulating GvH clones.

Repertoires were generated with immunoSEQ multiplex PCR, while TCRdb's copy carries only in-frame clones and drops some. The sample shows some 150,000 clones, around 90% of them seen only once. Germline V gene lookup returns CDR1 MDHEN and CDR2 SYDVKM. Trimming shortened V by 11 bases and J by 6 bases, and 22 bases separated the two germline ends. The CDR3 spans 14 residues. The genes are TRBV28 and TRBJ1-2, with a possible D match to TRBD1 (6 bases). The sequencing here drew on unstimulated CD4+ T cells sorted from spleen or lymph node cells, taken before intestinal transplant. This sequence originates from a human donor who received an intestinal transplant. CDR3 bases: TGTGCCGTCCATAAAGGGTCCAGGGGTCATGGCTACACCTTC. It specifies CAVHKGSRGHGYTF.